This TCR beta chain was profiled in a study of T cell changes during pregnancy in multiple sclerosis. TCRdb's table, derived via immunoSEQ multiplex PCR, lists solely in-frame clones and lacks some. Of tens of thousands of clones in the sample, 85% to 95% are singletons; the top ten hold approximately 0.45%. The material sequenced was CD4+ T cells from peripheral blood mononuclear cells, taken in the second trimester of pregnancy. This sequence originates from a female donor with multiple sclerosis, enrolled in a pregnancy study.

As DNA, the CDR3 is TGTGCCAGCAAGTACAGGGACACCGGGGAGCTGTTTTTT. As protein: CASKYRDTGELFF. The rearrangement links TRBV2 to TRBJ2-2; tentative D call: TRBD1 (6 bases). The CDR3 consists of 13 residues. Trimming removed 7 bases from V and 3 bases from J, with 9 bases in between. Germline CDR1 reads SNHLY; CDR2 reads FYNNEI.